Listed here are 25 T cell receptor beta chains from one sample, sequenced in a study of long-term antiretroviral therapy in people with HIV. immunoSEQ v3.0 was run at survey level. TCRdb keeps only in-frame clones here, not all; method: immunoSEQ multiplex PCR. Of fewer than 40,000 clones listed, 70% to 90% were seen once; the top ten hold more than 4%. This sample comprised unsorted PBMCs, obtained 1.2 years after starting antiretroviral therapy. These TCRs come from a woman between 50 and 59 years old with HIV.

This chain connects TRBV29-1 to TRBJ2-7; TRBD1 matches 12 bases. V gave up 1 base and J gave up 7 bases; unmatched junction bases: 8. The length of the CDR3 is 15 residues. Germline V gives CDR1 SQVTM, CDR2 ANQGSEA. CDR3 residues: CSVEVGDRGLLEQYF. Here the CDR3 DNA reads TGCAGCGTTGAAGTGGGGGACAGGGGGCTGTTAGAGCAGTACTTC.

V usage is TRBV4-3 and J usage is TRBJ2-1; 10 nucleotides match TRBD2. The CDR3 has 19 residues. V lost 0 bases and J lost 0; bases outside the gene matches: 8. Germline lookup yields CDR1 LGHNA and CDR2 YSLEER. The DNA of the CDR3 is TGCGCCAGCAGCCAAGAAAGGACTAGCGGTTCGAGCTCCTACAATGAGCAGTTCTTC. Amino acid sequence: CASSQERTSGSSSYNEQFF.

V is TRBV4-1 and J is TRBJ2-6; D is tentatively TRBD1 or TRBD2 (5 bases each). Trimming removed 4 bases at V and 3 bases at J, with 22 bases between. The CDR3 has 19 amino acids. Germline V gene sequence: CDR1 MGHRA, CDR2 YSYEKL. The CDR3 nucleotides are TGCGCCAGCAGCCTTCCCCGGGACGGCGGGTTTCTTGGGGCCAACGTCCTGACTTTC. This codes for CASSLPRDGGFLGANVLTF.

The gene calls are TRBV5-5 and TRBJ1-4, with D perhaps matching TRBD1 (6 bases). The CDR3 has 15 residues. Germline V lookup: CDR1 SGHKS, CDR2 YYEKEE (reference sequence). V lost 4 bases and J lost 0, with 10 bases in between. CDR3 coding DNA: TGTGCCAGCAGCCTCGAGGGGGCAACTAATGAAAAACTGTTTTTT. Residues: CASSLEGATNEKLFF.

This clone was observed a single time. CDR3 DNA: TGCGCCAGCAGTAGTACAGATTCTGGAAACACCATATATTTT. Translated, it gives CASSSTDSGNTIYF. The chain joins TRBV5-1 to TRBJ1-3, with unresolved D. The CDR3 extends over 14 amino acids. Per germline, CDR1 SGHRS and CDR2 YFSETQ. The V gene lost 5 bases and the J gene lost 1 base, with 10 bases spanning the gap.

The CDR3 here is CASSRFNQPQHF. DNA of the CDR3: TGTGCCAGCAGCCGCTTCAATCAGCCCCAGCATTTT. The chain recombines TRBV7-9 with TRBJ1-5; no firm D call. Deletions cut 5 bases from V and 3 bases from J, with 5 bases between. Germline lookup yields CDR1 SEHNR and CDR2 FQNEAQ (reference sequence). This CDR3 is 12 amino acids long.

CDR3 residues: CASSPGPRRGPNTGELFF. Here the CDR3 DNA reads TGCGCCAGCAGCCCCGGCCCGAGGAGGGGCCCGAACACCGGGGAGCTGTTTTTT. The chain recombines TRBV4-1 with TRBJ2-2, with D possibly being TRBD2 (6 bases). The V and J ends lost 4 bases and 0 bases respectively, with 18 bases between them. The CDR3 runs 18 residues. The germline V gene has CDR1 MGHRA and CDR2 YSYEKL.

The gene calls are TRBV5-1 and TRBJ1-4, with D unresolved. V lost 2 bases to trimming and J lost 0 bases, with 8 bases between them. Germline lookup yields CDR1 SGHRS and CDR2 YFSETQ. CDR3 length equals 15 residues. This chain's CDR3 is CASSLDPATNEKLFF. The DNA for the CDR3 is TGCGCCAGCAGCTTAGATCCTGCAACTAATGAAAAACTGTTTTTT.

V gene TRBV7-2 combines with J gene TRBJ2-1; D could derive from TRBD1 or TRBD2 (5 bases each). The CDR3 is made up of 14 amino acids. The V gene's germline CDR1 is SGHTA and CDR2 FQGNSA. Deletions cut 5 bases from V and 6 bases from J, with 14 bases between. In DNA, the CDR3 is TGTGCCAGCAGCCCGAAGGGGACCCTCAATGAGCAGTTCTTC. Translation: CASSPKGTLNEQFF.

The chain recombines TRBV2 with TRBJ1-4; TRBD1 is a possible D gene (6 bases). Germline loops: CDR1 SNHLY, CDR2 FYNNEI. V was pared by 7 bases and J by 2 bases, with 20 bases between. The CDR3 length is 17 residues. The CDR3 spells CASTLHRGGATNEKLFF. The CDR3 region has the DNA TGTGCCAGCACACTCCATCGGGGGGGGGCGACTAATGAAAAACTGTTTTTT.

V gene TRBV2 combines with J gene TRBJ1-3; tentatively, D is TRBD1 (5 bases). This CDR3 is 15 amino acids long. V lost 6 bases, J lost 2 bases, and 14 bases lay in between. CDR1 is SNHLY and CDR2 is FYNNEI in the germline V gene. The CDR3 loop reads CASRATAFAGNTIYF. CDR3 in DNA: TGTGCCAGCAGAGCGACAGCCTTCGCTGGAAACACCATATATTTT.

The chain employs TRBV19 and TRBJ1-1; the D is unclear. With 4 bases removed from V and 2 bases from J, the gap between germline ends came to 5 bases. Germline V lookup: CDR1 LNHDA, CDR2 SQIVND (reference sequence). This CDR3 has 12 amino acids. CDR3 DNA: TGTGCCAGTAGTAAGGTCAACACTGAAGCTTTCTTT. Translated, it gives CASSKVNTEAFF.

This rearrangement joins TRBV25-1 to TRBJ1-1, with D maybe TRBD1 (6 bases). This CDR3 has 14 residues. The germline V gene encodes CDR1 MGHDK and CDR2 SYGVNS. Trimming cost V 1 base and J 1 base, with 7 bases left between them. DNA for the CDR3: TGTGCCAGCAGTGAATTACAGGGGAACACTGAAGCTTTCTTT. It translates to CASSELQGNTEAFF.

The V call is TRBV7-2, the J call TRBJ1-1, with D unclear. This CDR3 contains 14 residues. Deletions cut 0 bases from V and 5 bases from J, with 10 bases between. The germline gives CDR1 SGHTA, CDR2 FQGNSA. CDR3 sequence (DNA): TGTGCCAGCAGCTTAGCCACCCCCCAGACTGAAGCTTTCTTT. Amino acid sequence: CASSLATPQTEAFF.

This clone came up once. The genes are TRBV7-2 and TRBJ2-7, with D tentatively TRBD2 (6 bases). V was trimmed by 4 bases and J by 6 bases, leaving 19 bases between them. The CDR3 is 15 residues long. Germline V CDR1 and CDR2: SGHTA, FQGNSA. In nucleotides, the CDR3 is TGTGCCAGCAGCTCAGACCGCCGGGACTCCGGCGAGCAGTACTTC. Protein: CASSSDRRDSGEQYF.

Here the CDR3 reads CAWSRGTDGELFF. The DNA for the CDR3 is TGTGCCTGGAGTCGGGGCACTGACGGGGAGCTGTTTTTT. V gene TRBV30 combines with J gene TRBJ2-2, with D tentatively TRBD1 or TRBD2 (5 bases each). Per germline, CDR1 GTSNPN and CDR2 SVGIG (reference sequence). The CDR3 contains 13 residues. V gave up 2 bases and J gave up 7 bases, with 11 bases separating them.

This clone was observed a few times. The rearrangement links TRBV5-6 to TRBJ1-6; 9 nucleotides line up with TRBD1. CDR1 SGHDT and CDR2 YYEEEE come from the germline V gene. This CDR3 has 14 amino acids. V lost 5 bases and J lost 7; bases outside the gene matches: 4. CDR3 region: CASRSGQGNSPLHF. The CDR3 nucleotides are TGTGCCAGCAGATCGGGACAGGGAAATTCACCCCTCCACTTT.

The V and J genes are TRBV15 and TRBJ2-3, with D uncertain. The CDR3 contains 16 residues. Trimming took 4 bases from V and 5 from J, leaving 19 bases between them. Germline V gene sequence: CDR1 LNHNV, CDR2 YYDKDF (reference sequence). This CDR3 is CATSTHLRGPGDTQYF. The CDR3 DNA reads as TGTGCCACCAGCACCCACCTTAGAGGTCCAGGAGATACGCAGTATTTT.

This chain connects TRBV7-2 to TRBJ1-5, with a weak D call TRBD1 (6 bases). The CDR3 sequence is 16 residues long. V lost 2 bases and J lost 4, with 15 bases in between. CDR1 and CDR2 from the germline V gene are SGHTA and FQGNSA. CDR3 DNA: TGTGCCAGCAGCTTATTATTAGGGCAGGGGAATCAGCCCCAGCATTTT. Encoded protein: CASSLLLGQGNQPQHF.

The gene calls are TRBV29-1 and TRBJ2-2; 10 positions match TRBD1. Looked up from germline, CDR1 is SQVTM and CDR2 is ANQGSEA. V lost 8 bases, J lost 5 bases, and 5 bases stayed unmatched. This CDR3 contains 13 residues. The CDR3 here is CSSRDRGTGELFF. Written as DNA, the CDR3 is TGCAGCTCCCGGGACAGGGGAACCGGGGAGCTGTTTTTT.

J is TRBJ2-2 and V is TRBV6-4, with D unresolved. Germline V gene sequence: CDR1 MRHNA, CDR2 SNTAGT. The CDR3 is 14 amino acids. Trimming took off 8 bases at V and 1 base at J, with 11 bases between the two ends. The CDR3 loop reads CASSDQLNTGELFF. The CDR3 DNA sequence: TGTGCCAGCTCGGATCAATTGAACACCGGGGAGCTGTTTTTT.

The chain employs TRBV27 and TRBJ2-7, with D perhaps matching TRBD1 (5 bases). Germline V CDR1 and CDR2: MNHEY, SMNVEV (reference sequence). This CDR3 contains 15 residues. Trimming took off 2 bases at V and 0 bases at J, with 11 bases between the two ends. The chain's CDR3 is CASSLGAGFSYEQYF. The CDR3 DNA reads TGTGCCAGCAGTTTAGGGGCAGGGTTCTCCTACGAGCAGTACTTC.

The chain is built from TRBV7-2 and TRBJ2-5; no definite D call. This CDR3 has 15 residues. Per the germline V gene, CDR1 is SGHTA and CDR2 is FQGNSA. Trimming removed 1 base from V and 2 bases from J, with 11 bases in between. CDR3 loop: CASSLGVAVQETQYF. As DNA, the CDR3 is TGTGCCAGCAGCTTAGGGGTGGCAGTACAAGAGACCCAGTACTTC.

This clone turned up a few times. The CDR3 DNA follows: TGTGCCAGCAGCTTACAGGGCTTTTCGCCGAACACTGAAGCTTTCTTT. As protein: CASSLQGFSPNTEAFF. This sequence joins TRBV7-9 and TRBJ1-1, with D possibly TRBD1 on 5 matching bases. Germline loops: CDR1 SEHNR, CDR2 FQNEAQ (reference sequence). The V gene lost 2 bases and the J gene lost 1 base, with 14 bases spanning the gap. The CDR3 consists of 16 residues.

The V and J genes are TRBV4-1 and TRBJ2-7; 8 bases match TRBD1. The V segment lost 4 bases and the J segment 4 bases; nucleotides outside the gene matches: 9. CDR1 is MGHRA and CDR2 is YSYEKL in the germline V gene. CDR3 length: 15 residues. The CDR3 is CASSPRTGLGYEQYF. The CDR3 nucleotides read TGCGCCAGCAGCCCTAGGACAGGGTTGGGGTACGAGCAGTACTTC.